This entry lists 22 T cell receptor beta chains sequenced from one sample in a study of T-cell memory formation after mild COVID-19. Using its own MiXCR run on the 5' RACE reads, TCRdb lists one record per CDR3 protein. The profile shows over 350,000 distinct CDR3 sequences, 24% of them singletons. What was sequenced was PBMCs or a T cell subset sorted from them (not recorded which). The receptors originated from an adult woman who had mild COVID-19 (a few samples of this study predate the infection). Cell type and time point are not known.

This rearrangement joins TRBV7-2 to TRBJ2-1; 9 bases match TRBD2. The V gene end was trimmed by 5 bases and the J gene end by 5 bases; junction bases not matched to a gene: 7. The germline CDR1 and CDR2 sequences are SGHTA and FQGNSA. The CDR3 consists of 15 residues. The CDR3 nucleotides are TGTGCCAGCAGCCCCGGGGTAGCGGGAGACAATGAGCAGTTCTTC. It translates to CASSPGVAGDNEQFF.

The chain employs TRBV30 and TRBJ2-2, with a possible D match to TRBD2 (7 bases). The CDR3 spans 13 residues. CDR1 is GTSNPN and CDR2 is SVGIG in the germline V gene (reference sequence). Trimming shortened V by 3 bases and J by 4 bases, and 9 bases separated the two germline ends. CDR3 nucleotide sequence: TGTGCCTGGAGAAGGGGGGGCACCGGGGAGCTGTTTTTT. Residues: CAWRRGGTGELFF.

The V and J genes are TRBV2 and TRBJ1-1, with D maybe TRBD1 (5 bases). Germline CDR1 is SNHLY and CDR2 is FYNNEI. The CDR3 has 12 amino acids. V lost 9 bases and J lost 1, with 9 bases in between. CDR3 amino acids: CASDGTNTEAFF. The CDR3 bases are TGTGCCAGTGACGGGACGAACACTGAAGCTTTCTTT.

This clonotype came up a few times. V and J are TRBV30 and TRBJ1-1; D is ambiguous. Trimming removed 2 bases from V and 5 bases from J, with 15 bases in between. This CDR3 is 14 amino acids long. Germline CDR1 reads GTSNPN; CDR2 reads SVGIG (reference sequence). CDR3 in DNA: TGTGCCTGGAGTCCTCTGGGCGGCGGAACTGAAGCTTTCTTT. Its protein product is CAWSPLGGGTEAFF.

The chain employs TRBV6-2 or TRBV6-3 and TRBJ2-4; D is unresolved. This CDR3 contains 15 residues. Germline V CDR1 and CDR2: MNHEY, SVGEGT. Trimming stripped 6 bases from V and 1 base from J, with 13 bases between. CDR3 amino acids: CASSPYVGAKNIQYF. DNA for the CDR3: TGTGCCAGCAGCCCCTACGTGGGCGCCAAAAACATTCAGTACTTC.

This chain uses TRBV15 with TRBJ2-1, with D perhaps TRBD1 (5 bases). V shed 6 bases and J shed 0 bases, with 12 bases lying between them. Germline V gene sequence: CDR1 LNHNV, CDR2 YYDKDF (reference sequence). This CDR3 contains 15 residues. CDR3 DNA: TGTGCCACCAGTCTCGGACACCTCTCCTACAATGAGCAGTTCTTC. It codes for CATSLGHLSYNEQFF.

In this sample, this clonotype turned up a few times. The rearrangement joins TRBV29-1 to TRBJ2-5; perhaps TRBD1 as D (5 bases). The CDR3 spans 13 residues. The germline CDR1 and CDR2 sequences are SQVTM and ANQGSEA. Trimming took 6 bases from V and 1 from J, leaving 12 bases between them. The CDR3 DNA reads TGCAGCGTAAGGAAGGGGCTCCAAGAGACCCAGTACTTC. Its translation: CSVRKGLQETQYF.

The chain recombines TRBV18 with TRBJ2-7; D not resolved. This CDR3 contains 13 residues. Between the trimmed V and J ends, which lost 0 bases and 2 bases, there was a span of 5 bases. The germline gives CDR1 KGHSH, CDR2 LQKENI. As DNA, the CDR3 is TGTGCCAGCTCACCACCCGGGCCCTACGAGCAGTACTTC. Its translation: CASSPPGPYEQYF.

This clonotype was observed a handful of times. The CDR3 nucleotides read TGTGCCAGCAGCTTCTTGGTAGCGGGAGCCGTAGATACGCAGTATTTT. Its translation: CASSFLVAGAVDTQYF. This sequence joins TRBV7-6 and TRBJ2-3; 9 bases map to TRBD2. V was clipped by 3 bases and J by 5 bases; unmatched bases: 9. CDR3 length: 16 amino acids. Germline V gene data show CDR1 as SGHVS and CDR2 as FNYEAQ.

Here the CDR3 DNA reads TGTGCCAGCAGTGGGCGTGGAGGGGGCCCTTTTGGTTACGGCTACACCTTC. Translation: CASSGRGGGPFGYGYTF. This chain joins TRBV12-3 or TRBV12-4 and TRBJ1-2; 7 bases match TRBD1. The V gene end was trimmed by 5 bases and the J gene end by 8 bases; junction bases not matched to a gene: 20. The CDR3 is 17 residues long.

The CDR3 reads CASSLVTSGDYNEQFF. CDR3 in DNA: TGCGCCAGCAGCTTGGTGACTAGCGGGGACTACAATGAGCAGTTCTTC. The genes are TRBV5-1 and TRBJ2-1, with 11 bases fitting TRBD2. Trimming at V came to 0 bases and at J to 3 bases, leaving 2 bases not matched to a gene. The CDR3 runs 16 residues. Germline V CDR1 and CDR2: SGHRS, YFSETQ.

J is TRBJ1-4 and V is TRBV7-2; D is possibly TRBD1 (6 bases). CDR1 and CDR2 from the germline V gene are SGHTA and FQGNSA. V was trimmed by 7 bases and J by 3 bases, leaving 12 bases between them. The CDR3 length is 14 residues. The CDR3 DNA reads TGTGCCAGCACCAGGACAGCGTCTAATGAAAAACTGTTTTTT. This codes for CASTRTASNEKLFF.

This clonotype came up a few times. J is TRBJ2-2 and V is TRBV24-1; no definite D call. With 1 base removed from V and 0 bases from J, the gap between germline ends came to 5 bases. Germline CDR1 and CDR2: KGHDR and SFDVKD. The CDR3 totals 15 residues. CDR3: CATSDFFSNTGELFF. DNA for the CDR3: TGTGCCACCAGTGATTTTTTCTCGAACACCGGGGAGCTGTTTTTT.

V gene TRBV18 combines with J gene TRBJ1-1; D unclear. This CDR3 has 18 amino acids. Germline assignment: CDR1 KGHSH and CDR2 LQKENI. V was trimmed by 1 base and J by 0 bases, leaving 18 bases between them. The CDR3 reads CASSPQSLVTALNTEAFF. The CDR3 nucleotides read TGTGCCAGCTCACCACAATCCCTCGTAACGGCCCTGAACACTGAAGCTTTCTTT.

This clonotype was observed a handful of times. V gene TRBV7-2 combines with J gene TRBJ2-7, with 9 bases matching TRBD1. The V and J ends lost 4 bases and 2 bases, in that order; junction bases with no gene match: 6. This CDR3 spans 15 amino acids. The germline gives CDR1 SGHTA, CDR2 FQGNSA. CDR3 sequence (DNA): TGTGCCAGCAGCTCCACAGGGGGCCATCCCTACGAGCAGTACTTC. Encoded protein: CASSSTGGHPYEQYF.

This clonotype was observed a few times. The chain is built from TRBV20-1 and TRBJ2-7, with D perhaps TRBD1 or TRBD2 (5 bases each). This CDR3 contains 12 residues. Trimming cost V 3 bases and J 3 bases, with 9 bases left between them. CDR1 is DFQATT, CDR2 SNEGSKA, per germline (reference sequence). The CDR3 region has the DNA TGCAGTGCTAGTGGGGACGGCTACGAGCAGTACTTC. Protein product: CSASGDGYEQYF.

This clonotype was seen repeatedly, ten times or more. The rearrangement links TRBV6-6 to TRBJ2-1, with TRBD1 identical over 7 bases. This CDR3 spans 15 amino acids. Germline-derived CDR1 and CDR2 are MNHNY and SVGAGI (reference sequence). The V gene end was trimmed by 6 bases and the J gene end by 8 bases; junction bases not matched to a gene: 13. In DNA, the CDR3 is TGTGCCAGCAGCAGACCGGGACAGAAAGGCGATGAGCAGTTCTTC. Its protein product is CASSRPGQKGDEQFF.

This clonotype has only a few counts. V is TRBV6-5 and J is TRBJ1-4; D is perhaps TRBD1 (5 bases). Looked up from germline, CDR1 is MNHEY and CDR2 is SVGAGI. The ends were cut back, 6 bases at V and 3 bases at J, with 14 bases in the middle. CDR3 length: 15 amino acids. The CDR3 nucleotides read TGTGCCAGCAGGGGAGCGGGACTGCCTAATGAAAAACTGTTTTTT. Translating gives CASRGAGLPNEKLFF.

This clonotype appeared many times. The rearrangement joins TRBV12-3 or TRBV12-4 to TRBJ1-4; D is unresolved. CDR3 size: 14 residues. Trimming removed 5 bases at V and 5 bases at J, with 12 bases between. This chain's CDR3 is CASSVGELNEKLFF. The CDR3 DNA reads as TGTGCCAGCAGTGTCGGGGAGCTAAATGAAAAACTGTTTTTT.

This clonotype has only a few counts. V gene TRBV27 combines with J gene TRBJ2-3, with D perhaps matching TRBD1 or TRBD2 (5 bases each). Trimming shortened V by 5 bases and J by 3 bases, and 12 bases separated the two germline ends. CDR1 is MNHEY, CDR2 SMNVEV, per germline (reference sequence). CDR3 length: 14 residues. The CDR3 here is CASSEPGPTDTQYF. The CDR3 DNA reads TGTGCCAGCAGTGAACCGGGGCCTACAGATACGCAGTATTTT.

The chain employs TRBV20-1 and TRBJ2-3; D gene uncertain. This CDR3 contains 13 residues. The V end lost 5 bases, the J end lost 1 base, and 10 bases lay between the germline ends. CDR1 DFQATT and CDR2 SNEGSKA come from the germline V gene (reference sequence). CDR3 amino acids: CSAHRSRTDTQYF. DNA for the CDR3: TGCAGTGCTCACCGGTCACGCACAGATACGCAGTATTTT.

The chain recombines TRBV11-2 with TRBJ2-1; D unclear. V gave up 7 bases and J gave up 3 bases, with 7 bases separating them. CDR3 length equals 12 residues. In germline, CDR1 is SGHAT, CDR2 FQNNGV. This CDR3 is CASTVGYNEQFF. The CDR3 DNA is TGTGCCAGCACCGTGGGCTACAATGAGCAGTTCTTC.